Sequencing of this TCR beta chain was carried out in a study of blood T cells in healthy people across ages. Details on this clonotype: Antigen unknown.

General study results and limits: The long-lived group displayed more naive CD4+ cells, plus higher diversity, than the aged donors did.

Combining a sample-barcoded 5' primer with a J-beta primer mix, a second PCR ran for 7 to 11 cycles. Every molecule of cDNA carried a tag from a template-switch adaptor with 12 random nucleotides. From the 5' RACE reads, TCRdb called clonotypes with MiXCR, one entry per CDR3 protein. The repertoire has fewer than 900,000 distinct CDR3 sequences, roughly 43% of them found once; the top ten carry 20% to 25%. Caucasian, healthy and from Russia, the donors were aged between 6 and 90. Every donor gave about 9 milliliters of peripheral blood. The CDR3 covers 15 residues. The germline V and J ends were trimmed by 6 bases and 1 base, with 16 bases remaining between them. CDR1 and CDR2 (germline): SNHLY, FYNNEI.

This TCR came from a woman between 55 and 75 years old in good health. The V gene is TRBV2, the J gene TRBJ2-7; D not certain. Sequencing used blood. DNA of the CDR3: TGTGCCAGCAGCGGAAGCAGTTTAGGGTCCTACGAGCAGTACTTC. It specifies CASSGSSLGSYEQYF.